The 15 T cell receptor beta chains given below trace back to one sample, sequenced in a study of blood T cell repertoires in COVID-19 (dated by TCRdb to between 2020 and 2021). The receptor library was made with the immunoSEQ multiplex PCR assay. TCRdb mirrors the immuneACCESS table, restricted to in-frame sequences. Some clones are absent from its copies; in checked studies, under half trace to an unresolved V gene, and the reason for the others is unknown. The sample includes roughly 250,000 clones, with approximately 85% observed a single time. 3.5% to 4.5% of the sample comes from the top ten. Sequenced sample: PBMCs or T cells enriched from blood (not recorded which). All receptors come from a woman aged 25-40 years who had recovered from COVID-19.

The J gene is TRBJ2-3, the V gene TRBV11-2, with D possibly matching TRBD1 (5 bases). From germline, CDR1 is SGHAT and CDR2 FQNNGV. Deletions cut 1 base from V and 7 bases from J, with 12 bases between. CDR3 size: 14 residues. CDR3 DNA sequence: TGTGCCAGCAGCTTAGCCCACACAGGAAATACGCAGTATTTT. Translation: CASSLAHTGNTQYF.

The chain joins TRBV20-1 to TRBJ2-7, with D possibly matching TRBD2 (6 bases). The germline CDR1 and CDR2 sequences are DFQATT and SNEGSKA (reference sequence). This CDR3 region has 17 residues. Trimming took off 3 bases at V and 0 bases at J, with 21 bases between the two ends. CDR3 DNA sequence: TGCAGTGCTAGTGGGATGGAAGTAGCGGCCAGCTCCTACGAGCAGTACTTC. Translating gives CSASGMEVAASSYEQYF.

The CDR3 reads CASSFWSQGRGRYGYTF. The CDR3 bases are TGTGCCAGCAGCTTTTGGTCACAGGGTCGAGGACGCTATGGCTACACCTTC. This chain links TRBV12-1 with TRBJ1-2; TRBD1, the D gene given by the table, was not confirmed from the DNA. TRBV12-1 is tagged as a pseudogene. The CDR3 has 17 amino acids.

The gene calls are TRBV28 and TRBJ1-1; D is perhaps TRBD1 (5 bases). The V and J ends lost 6 bases and 0 bases respectively, with 29 bases between them. CDR1 MDHEN and CDR2 SYDVKM come from the germline V gene. CDR3 size: 20 residues. Written as DNA, the CDR3 is TGTGCCAGCAGACCCATAGCATTCTCCGAAAAAGGGGATTTGAACACTGAAGCTTTCTTT. Encoded protein: CASRPIAFSEKGDLNTEAFF.

The V call is TRBV2, the J call TRBJ1-2; D is uncertain. The V end lost 1 base, the J end lost 0 bases, and 6 bases lay between the germline ends. The germline CDR1 and CDR2 sequences are SNHLY and FYNNEI. The CDR3 is 14 amino acids. CDR3 DNA sequence: TGTGCCAGCAGTGAAGGCAGGCCTAACTATGGCTACACCTTC. Translated, it gives CASSEGRPNYGYTF.

J is TRBJ1-2 and V is TRBV7-2; 8 bases are a match to TRBD1. The CDR3 consists of 15 residues. Trimming at V came to 2 bases and at J to 6 bases, leaving 8 bases not matched to a gene. Per the germline V gene, CDR1 is SGHTA and CDR2 is FQGNSA. The chain's CDR3 is CASSLYGQGMDGYTF. The DNA for the CDR3 is TGTGCCAGCAGCTTATACGGACAGGGTATGGATGGCTACACCTTC.

The rearrangement uses TRBV11-2 and TRBJ2-5; D perhaps matches TRBD2 (5 bases). The V gene lost 4 bases and the J gene lost 4 bases, with 13 bases spanning the gap. This CDR3 comprises 14 residues. The germline V gene encodes CDR1 SGHAT and CDR2 FQNNGV. DNA of the CDR3: TGTGCCAGCAGCTACCCTCGCGGGCGAGAGACCCAGTACTTC. This codes for CASSYPRGRETQYF. Full variable domain (remainder filled in from reference TRBV11-2 and TRBJ2-5): EAGVAQSPRYKIIEKRQSVAFWCNPISGHATLYWYQQILGQGPKLLIQFQNNGVVDDSQLPKDRFSAERLKGVDSTLKIQPAKLEDSAVYLCASSYPRGRETQYFGPGTRLLVL.

The chain uses TRBV9 and TRBJ1-2, with D perhaps matching TRBD1 (5 bases). Looked up from germline, CDR1 is SGDLS and CDR2 is YYNGEE. This CDR3 contains 15 residues. Trimming stripped 0 bases from V and 0 bases from J, with 9 bases between. Written as DNA, the CDR3 is TGTGCCAGCAGCGTAGCCGGGGGACCTAACTATGGCTACACCTTC. Its protein product is CASSVAGGPNYGYTF.

The V call is TRBV7-8, the J call TRBJ1-1; 7 bases are shared with TRBD1. Unmatched junction bases numbered 18, after V lost 5 bases and J lost 0 bases. The CDR3 runs 19 residues. Germline V gene data show CDR1 as SGHVS and CDR2 as FQNEAQ. The CDR3 DNA reads as TGTGCCAGCAGCCCTCTTCCTTTCTTGACAGGGCCTTTGAACACTGAAGCTTTCTTT. Translation: CASSPLPFLTGPLNTEAFF.

The V call is TRBV6-2 or TRBV6-3, the J call TRBJ1-4; tentative D call: TRBD1 (5 bases). The CDR3 has 14 residues. Germline loops: CDR1 MNHEY, CDR2 SVGEGT. Trimming shortened V by 2 bases and J by 12 bases, and 16 bases separated the two germline ends. CDR3 sequence: CASSYLGGRDELFF. Written as DNA, the CDR3 is TGTGCCAGCAGTTACCTCGGGGGACGAGACGAACTGTTTTTT.

This chain uses TRBV19 with TRBJ2-6; tentative D call: TRBD1 (6 bases). Trimming pared 4 bases from V and 0 bases from J, leaving 19 bases between. This CDR3 comprises 19 residues. Germline loops: CDR1 LNHDA, CDR2 SQIVND (reference sequence). CDR3 bases: TGTGCCAGTAGTAAGAGGTACAGGGTTATCCTCTCTGGGGCCAACGTCCTGACTTTC. Translation: CASSKRYRVILSGANVLTF.

The gene calls are TRBV9 and TRBJ1-6; possible D gene TRBD1, 5 bases. The CDR3 length is 16 residues. Germline V gives CDR1 SGDLS, CDR2 YYNGEE. Trimming stripped 5 bases from V and 6 bases from J, with 18 bases between. The CDR3 nucleotides are TGTGCCAGCAGTGGTAGGACAAGAAATTCTAATTCACCCCTCCACTTT. This translates into CASSGRTRNSNSPLHF.

The chain couples TRBV30 to TRBJ1-1, with 8 bases lining up with TRBD1. Germline trimming cut 5 bases from V and 1 base from J; bases unmatched to any gene: 12. The germline gives CDR1 GTSNPN, CDR2 SVGIG (reference sequence). The CDR3 consists of 16 residues. The CDR3 loop is CAWGLGRGLRNTEAFF. The DNA for the CDR3 is TGTGCCTGGGGACTTGGCAGGGGGCTTCGGAACACTGAAGCTTTCTTT. The full variable domain, with the rest looked up from reference TRBV30 and TRBJ1-1, is SQTIHQWPATLVQPVGSPLSLECTVEGTSNPNLYWYRQAAGRGLQLLFYSVGIGQISSEVPQNLSASRPQDRQFILSSKKLLLSDSGFYLCAWGLGRGLRNTEAFFGQGTRLTVV.

The genes are TRBV4-2 and TRBJ2-3, with 12 bases lining up with TRBD2. The ends lost 4 bases at V and 5 bases at J; junction bases unmatched: 10. The CDR3 has 17 residues. Germline-derived CDR1 and CDR2 are LGHNA and YNFKEQ. The CDR3 is CASSLRTSGMVVDTQYF. CDR3 DNA sequence: TGTGCCAGCAGCCTACGGACTAGCGGGATGGTGGTAGATACGCAGTATTTT.

In the case of this clone: At the DNA level, this CDR3 is encoded by other sequences in the same sample as well. The chain is built from TRBV5-1 and TRBJ1-1; D ambiguous. With 0 bases removed from V and 1 base from J, the gap between germline ends came to 7 bases. The CDR3 is 14 residues long. CDR1 is SGHRS and CDR2 is YFSETQ in the germline V gene. The chain's CDR3 is CASSLEAANTEAFF. The CDR3 DNA follows: TGCGCCAGCAGCTTGGAGGCGGCGAACACTGAAGCTTTCTTT.